A single TCR beta chain is shown here with its context. Antigen specificity is unknown. Researchers ran the PCR with 60 Vbeta and 13 Jbeta primers. Measured with immunoSEQ multiplex PCR; TCRdb has only the in-frame clones, and not every one. The sample yields about 120,000 clones, 81% seen once. The data belong to a study of cytomegalovirus exposure and HLA in healthy donors. Notes on the study in general: TCR beta chains numbering approximately 150 were designated cytomegalovirus-associated. The study assumed roughly uniform donor sequencing depth for presence/absence analyses. Later findings reportedly placed an Asian-associated ancestry cluster below the roughly 700-donor mean for N-insertions.

This TCR was recovered from a man aged 18 to 30 in good health and CMV-seronegative. Sample: PBMCs.

In nucleotides, the CDR3 is TGTGCCAGCCCAGGGGCTTGGGAAGCTTTCTTT. Translated, it gives CASPGAWEAFF. The J gene is TRBJ1-1, the V gene TRBV6-1, with D perhaps matching TRBD1 (6 bases). The V and J ends lost 8 bases and 8 bases respectively, with 12 bases between them. The CDR3 covers 11 residues. Germline V gives CDR1 MNHNS, CDR2 SASEGT.